This TCR beta chain was captured by sequencing in a study of response to subunit inactivated influenza vaccine. Findings of the study overall: With each seasonal influenza vaccination, the authors suggested, few new T cells are recruited.

This clonotype was detected ten times or more. Its antigen is unknown. Looked up from germline, CDR1 is DFQATT and CDR2 is SNEGSKA (reference sequence). Unmatched junction bases numbered 16, after V lost 6 bases and J lost 8 bases. This CDR3 is built from 16 residues. TCRdb called the RT-PCR reads again in MiXCR, with one record for every CDR3 protein. The sample consists of roughly 190,000 distinct CDR3 sequences, 10% to 15% of them appearing once. The same data also contributed to another study, on T cells expressing NK-cell markers. That study reports: What made the TCR beta cDNA was 5'RACE template switching with UMIs. Of eight sequenced donors, seven were HCMV-seropositive and one HCMV-seronegative. In several experiments, an anti-gamma-delta TCR antibody restricted sorting to alpha-beta TCR T cells. Among CD8+ T cells from over 5 donors, dominant NKG2C+ clonotypes accounted for roughly 1.0-7.0%.

This sequence originates from a man aged 45-65 years who received an inactivated influenza vaccine. The material was CD8+ T cells sorted from PBMCs, obtained 11 to 12 days after vaccination. The rearrangement links TRBV20-1 to TRBJ2-1; 10 bases are shared with TRBD1. The DNA for the CDR3 is TGCAGTGCCGGACCCCTGGGACAGGGGATTAGAGATGAGCAGTTCTTC. Its protein product is CSAGPLGQGIRDEQFF.